These 22 T cell receptor beta chains were all obtained from the same sample, sequenced in a study of blood T cells in healthy people across ages. A J-beta primer mix and a sample-barcoded 5' primer were used in a second PCR of about 7 to 12 cycles. TCRdb reanalysed the 5' RACE reads using MiXCR and keeps one entry per CDR3 protein. The top ten hold approximately 13% of the sample, which has fewer than 900,000 distinct CDR3 sequences, around 36% seen once. The sample consisted of blood. These receptor sequences come from a man younger than 35 in good health.

This clonotype was recorded a few times. The genes are TRBV5-1 and TRBJ1-1; possibly TRBD1 for D (5 bases). CDR1 is SGHRS and CDR2 is YFSETQ in the germline V gene. The germline V and J ends were trimmed by 2 bases and 1 base, with 9 bases remaining between them. The CDR3 is 14 amino acids. The CDR3 nucleotides read TGCGCCAGCAGCTTTGACGGACAGAACACTGAAGCTTTCTTT. This translates into CASSFDGQNTEAFF.

Only a few counts were recorded for this clonotype. V usage is TRBV25-1 and J usage is TRBJ1-1; 9 nucleotides line up with TRBD1. The CDR3 has 18 residues. The junction had 9 bases not matched to a gene; V was cut back by 1 base and J by 0 bases. The germline V gene has CDR1 MGHDK and CDR2 SYGVNS. This CDR3 is CASSESIGTGYMNTEAFF. Here the CDR3 DNA reads TGTGCCAGCAGTGAATCAATCGGGACAGGGTATATGAACACTGAAGCTTTCTTT.

In regard to this clonotype: Just one base apart from a much larger clone, this may be a read error. The chain combines TRBV5-1 with TRBJ2-1; 7 nucleotides line up with TRBD1. Judging by the DNA end, TRBJ2-7 fits better; the J call may be wrong. The CDR3 consists of 20 residues. Germline V CDR1 and CDR2: SGHRS, YFSETQ. The DNA of the CDR3 is TGCGCCAGCAGCTCGATGGTCCCGGGACAGTCCCACCGCTCCTACAATGAGCAGTACTTC. Residues: CASSSMVPGQSHRSYNEQYF.

This clonotype has ten or more counts. V and J are TRBV20-1 and TRBJ2-1; D is possibly TRBD1 or TRBD2 (5 bases each). Trimming stripped 0 bases from V and 5 bases from J, with 17 bases between. The CDR3 is made up of 16 amino acids. From germline, CDR1 is DFQATT and CDR2 SNEGSKA (reference sequence). The CDR3, as DNA: TGCAGTGCTAGAGATAGAGGTACGAGGGGAAACAATGAGCAGTTCTTC. Its protein product is CSARDRGTRGNNEQFF.

The genes are TRBV4-3 and TRBJ1-2, with D uncertain. CDR1 is LGHNA and CDR2 is YSLEER in the germline V gene. Trimming took 0 bases from V and 4 from J, leaving 12 bases between them. CDR3 length: 15 amino acids. The CDR3 sequence: CASSQDGLAVYGYTF. The CDR3 DNA sequence: TGCGCCAGCAGCCAAGATGGTTTGGCAGTCTATGGCTACACCTTC.

This clonotype was observed a handful of times. This chain links TRBV11-3 with TRBJ2-1; the D call may be TRBD1 or TRBD2 (5 bases each). Trimming pared 5 bases from V and 9 bases from J, leaving 11 bases between. The germline CDR1 and CDR2 sequences are SGHNT and YENEEA. The CDR3 is made up of 12 amino acids. CDR3 nucleotide sequence: TGTGCCAGCAGCAGAGGGGTCGGTGAGCAGTTCTTC. Translated, it gives CASSRGVGEQFF. Variable domain in full (rest from reference TRBV11-3 and TRBJ2-1): EAGVVQSPRYKIIEKKQPVAFWCNPISGHNTLYWYLQNLGQGPELLIRYENEEAVDDSQLPKDRFSAERLKGVDSTLKIQPAELGDSAVYLCASSRGVGEQFFGPGTRLTVL.

This chain links TRBV12-3 or TRBV12-4 with TRBJ2-5; 12 bases map to TRBD2. Trimming at V came to 7 bases and at J to 3 bases, leaving 3 bases not matched to a gene. The CDR3 extends over 14 amino acids. Here the CDR3 reads CASTWTSGEETQYF. The CDR3 DNA sequence: TGTGCCAGCACCTGGACTAGCGGGGAAGAGACCCAGTACTTC.

In DNA, the CDR3 is TGTGCCAGCAGTGAGGCCCTTGCAGAAGCTGGAAACACCATATATTTT. Protein sequence: CASSEALAEAGNTIYF. The genes are TRBV25-1 and TRBJ1-3; D call uncertain. CDR1 is MGHDK, CDR2 SYGVNS, per germline. The CDR3 length is 16 residues. V gave up 3 bases and J gave up 2 bases, with 14 bases separating them.

Comment on this clonotype: With a much larger clone just one base away, this may be a read error. V gene TRBV28 combines with J gene TRBJ1-2; 8 nucleotides agree with TRBD1. CDR1 and CDR2 (germline): MDHEN, SYDVKM. CDR3 length equals 14 residues. The CDR3: CASRHPDRDYGYAF. Here the CDR3 DNA reads TGTGCCAGCAGGCACCCGGACAGGGATTATGGCTACGCCTTC.

This clonotype occurred a few times. The CDR3 is CASSLAMQNSPLHF. For the CDR3, the DNA is TGTGCCAGCAGTTTAGCGATGCAGAATTCACCCCTCCACTTT. The chain carries TRBV12-3 or TRBV12-4 and TRBJ1-6; no firm D call. V lost 0 bases and J 7 bases, leaving 7 bases between the germline ends. The CDR3 contains 14 residues.

The chain recombines TRBV3-1 with TRBJ2-3; D is perhaps TRBD2 (6 bases). The V end was cut by 4 bases, the J end by 10 bases, with 27 bases between. Germline lookup yields CDR1 LGHDT and CDR2 YNNKEL (reference sequence). The length of the CDR3 is 17 residues. CDR3 in amino acids: CASSRSVDRSRESAQYF. In DNA, the CDR3 is TGTGCCAGCAGCCGGTCTGTGGATCGGTCGCGGGAAAGTGCGCAGTATTTT.

The chain recombines TRBV7-9 with TRBJ1-2; D remains unclear. Germline CDR1 is SEHNR and CDR2 is FQNEAQ (reference sequence). This CDR3 has 12 residues. Trimming pared 7 bases from V and 6 bases from J, leaving 12 bases between. CDR3 amino acids: CASTGYLHGYTF. The CDR3 coding sequence is TGTGCCAGCACGGGGTATTTGCATGGCTACACCTTC.

A few counts support this clonotype. The chain couples TRBV12-5 to TRBJ2-1; TRBD2 aligns across 8 bases. The CDR3 has 17 amino acids. Germline CDR1 LGHNT, CDR2 FRNRAP. Losses at the gene ends were 0 bases for V and 6 bases for J; bases not matched to a gene: 10. The CDR3 DNA reads TGTGCTAGTGGTTTGGTATCGGGGGGGCTAGGACCCAATGAGCAGTTCTTC. Its translation is CASGLVSGGLGPNEQFF.

The chain has TRBV12-3 or TRBV12-4 and TRBJ1-6; TRBD1 is a possible D gene (5 bases). This CDR3 region has 14 residues. Deletions cut 2 bases from V and 7 bases from J, with 9 bases between. The CDR3 bases are TGTGCCAGCAGTTTACAGGGACGGAATTCACCCCTCCACTTT. Protein sequence: CASSLQGRNSPLHF.

The chain carries TRBV20-1 and TRBJ1-1, with a possible D match to TRBD1 (6 bases). Germline CDR1 is DFQATT and CDR2 is SNEGSKA (reference sequence). This CDR3 comprises 14 residues. Trimming shortened V by 6 bases and J by 5 bases, and 19 bases separated the two germline ends. The CDR3 DNA reads TGCAGTGCACCAAACCTAGGGGGGGAGACTGAAGCTTTCTTT. It specifies CSAPNLGGETEAFF.

The chain is built from TRBV7-2 and TRBJ2-5, with D hard to call. Trimming took 1 base from V and 11 from J, leaving 17 bases between them. CDR1 is SGHTA and CDR2 is FQGNSA in the germline V gene. The CDR3 totals 14 residues. The CDR3 region has the DNA TGTGCCAGCAGCTTAGAGTTCGGAAACGATGAGCAGTACTTC. This translates into CASSLEFGNDEQYF. The full variable domain, completed using reference TRBV7-2 and TRBJ2-5, is GAGVSQSPSNKVTEKGKDVELRCDPISGHTALYWYRQSLGQGLEFLIYFQGNSAPDKSGLPSDRFSAERTGGSVSTLTIQRTQQEDSAVYLCASSLEFGNDEQYFGPGTRLLVL.

This clonotype was recorded a few times. V usage is TRBV7-9 and J usage is TRBJ1-4; the D is unclear. The V gene lost 3 bases and the J gene lost 4 bases, with 15 bases spanning the gap. Germline V gives CDR1 SEHNR, CDR2 FQNEAQ (reference sequence). This CDR3 has 16 residues. The CDR3 bases are TGTGCCAGCAGCTTGAGAGTGGATTCTATTAATGAAAAACTGTTTTTT. This gives the protein CASSLRVDSINEKLFF. The full variable domain, its missing parts supplied by reference TRBV7-9 and TRBJ1-4, is DTGVSQNPRHKITKRGQNVTFRCDPISEHNRLYWYRQTLGQGPEFLTYFQNEAQLEKSRLLSDRFSAERPKGSFSTLEIQRTEQGDSAMYLCASSLRVDSINEKLFFGSGTQLSVL.

The CDR3 spells CASSLVDSSYNEQYF. CDR3 sequence (DNA): TGTGCCAGCAGCCTCGTGGATAGCTCCTACAATGAGCAGTACTTC. The chain links TRBV28 to TRBJ2-1; D is undetermined. The DNA end is more similar to TRBJ2-7, so the J call may be wrong. Germline loops: CDR1 MDHEN, CDR2 SYDVKM. CDR3 length: 15 residues.

This clonotype was counted between two and nine times. This sequence joins TRBV2 and TRBJ2-5; TRBD2 matches at 9 bases. The J call could be wrong; TRBJ2-7 is a better fit for the DNA end. CDR3 length: 17 residues. The germline gives CDR1 SNHLY, CDR2 FYNNEI. CDR3 DNA sequence: TGTGCCAGCAGTGAAGCGCTGGGCCTAGCGGGGACCTACGAGCAGTACTTC. Its protein is CASSEALGLAGTYEQYF.

The chain carries TRBV27 and TRBJ2-6, with TRBD2 as a possible D gene (5 bases). CDR1 and CDR2 (germline): MNHEY, SMNVEV (reference sequence). V lost 1 base to trimming and J lost 1 base, with 8 bases between them. CDR3 length: 16 residues. The CDR3 loop reads CASSLLRVSGANVLTF. The CDR3 nucleotides are TGTGCCAGCAGTTTATTGAGGGTTTCTGGGGCCAACGTCCTGACTTTC.

CDR3 in amino acids: CASNDPDKGSNYGYTF. As DNA, the CDR3 is TGTGCCAGCAATGACCCGGACAAGGGATCTAACTATGGCTACACCTTC. V and J are TRBV2 and TRBJ1-2, with D possibly TRBD1 on 5 matching bases. Germline CDR1 is SNHLY and CDR2 is FYNNEI. With 7 bases removed from V and 0 bases from J, the gap between germline ends came to 18 bases. The CDR3 is made up of 16 amino acids.

Remarks on this clonotype: Sequence at one end of the junction differs from germline and may be a read error. The chain employs TRBV29-1 and TRBJ2-5; no clear D. CDR1 and CDR2 (germline): SQVTM, ANQGSEA. The CDR3 runs to 11 residues. CDR3 sequence (DNA): TGCAGCGCCTTGCTCCAAGCGACCCAGTACTTC. The encoded protein is CSALLQATQYF.